Below are 5 T cell receptor beta chains sequenced from a single sample in a study of blood T cell repertoires in COVID-19. Sequencing was performed with immunoSEQ multiplex PCR; in TCRdb, only in-frame clones are kept and a portion is missing. Among about 250,000 clones listed, 79% were seen once. Sample: peripheral blood. The source is a woman aged 40 to 55 with active or convalescent COVID-19.

The gene calls are TRBV5-6 and TRBJ1-1; 9 bases align to TRBD1. Germline loops: CDR1 SGHDT, CDR2 YYEEEE. V dropped 7 bases and J dropped 4; count of bases not matched to a gene: 8. The CDR3 spans 14 residues. DNA of the CDR3: TGTGCCAGCTCACAGGGGGCTAGGGGCACTGAAGCTTTCTTT. Translated, it gives CASSQGARGTEAFF.

The chain is built from TRBV27 and TRBJ2-5; weak D call: TRBD2 (5 bases). The V gene lost 5 bases and the J gene lost 3 bases, with 25 bases spanning the gap. Germline V gene data show CDR1 as MNHEY and CDR2 as SMNVEV (reference sequence). The CDR3 loop spans 18 amino acids. CDR3 residues: CASSPLVGAVQFKETQYF. The CDR3 region has the DNA TGTGCCAGCAGTCCACTAGTTGGAGCAGTACAATTCAAAGAGACCCAGTACTTC.

The chain is built from TRBV19 and TRBJ2-1; 8 nucleotides line up with TRBD2. Germline loops: CDR1 LNHDA, CDR2 SQIVND (reference sequence). Unmatched junction bases numbered 9, after V lost 0 bases and J lost 5 bases. This CDR3 spans 17 amino acids. CDR3 nucleotide sequence: TGTGCCAGTAGTATAGATCTTTGGCGGGGGGCCCACAATGAGCAGTTCTTC. Translating it yields CASSIDLWRGAHNEQFF.

This chain joins TRBV28 and TRBJ1-6; D call uncertain. CDR1 and CDR2 from the germline V gene are MDHEN and SYDVKM. Trimming shortened V by 2 bases and J by 8 bases, and 10 bases separated the two germline ends. The length of the CDR3 is 14 residues. The CDR3 coding sequence is TGTGCCAGCAGTTTAGTCTTGAGAGATTCACCCCTCCACTTT. Translated: CASSLVLRDSPLHF.

The rearrangement links TRBV11-2 to TRBJ2-3; TRBD1 matches 10 bases. This CDR3 spans 14 amino acids. Unmatched junction bases numbered 3, after V lost 6 bases and J lost 3 bases. Germline CDR1 is SGHAT and CDR2 is FQNNGV. This chain's CDR3 is CASRTGGRTDTQYF. Written as DNA, the CDR3 is TGTGCCAGCAGGACAGGGGGCCGGACAGATACGCAGTATTTT. Filled out from reference TRBV11-2 and TRBJ2-3, the complete variable domain reads EAGVAQSPRYKIIEKRQSVAFWCNPISGHATLYWYQQILGQGPKLLIQFQNNGVVDDSQLPKDRFSAERLKGVDSTLKIQPAKLEDSAVYLCASRTGGRTDTQYFGPGTRLTVL.